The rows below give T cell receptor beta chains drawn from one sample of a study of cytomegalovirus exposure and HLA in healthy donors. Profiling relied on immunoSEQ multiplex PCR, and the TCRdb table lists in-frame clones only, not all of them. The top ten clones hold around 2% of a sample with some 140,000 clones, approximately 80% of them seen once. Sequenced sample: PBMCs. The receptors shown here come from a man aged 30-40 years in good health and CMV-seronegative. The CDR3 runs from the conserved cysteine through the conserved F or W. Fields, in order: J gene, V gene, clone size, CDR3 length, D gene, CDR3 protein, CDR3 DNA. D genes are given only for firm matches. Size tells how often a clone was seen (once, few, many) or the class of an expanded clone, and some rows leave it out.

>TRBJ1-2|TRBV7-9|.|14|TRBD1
CASSSAQGTGGYTF
TGTGCCAGCAGCTCGGCACAGGGGACTGGTGGCTACACCTTC
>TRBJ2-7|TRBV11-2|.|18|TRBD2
CASSTGTSGGPHSYEQYF
TGTGCCAGCAGCACCGGGACTAGCGGGGGTCCTCACTCCTACGAGCAGTACTTC
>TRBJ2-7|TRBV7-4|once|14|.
CASSLWRETNEQYF
TGTGCCAGCAGCTTATGGCGGGAAACAAACGAGCAGTACTTC
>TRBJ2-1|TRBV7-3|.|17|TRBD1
CASSRYSPGQPNNEQFF
TGTGCCAGCAGTCGTTACAGTCCGGGACAGCCCAACAATGAGCAGTTCTTC
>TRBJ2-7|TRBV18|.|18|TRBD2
CASSPRTSGRQLSYEQYF
TGTGCCAGCTCACCACGGACTAGCGGGAGGCAACTTTCCTACGAGCAGTACTTC
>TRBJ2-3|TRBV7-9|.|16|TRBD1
CASSPRGQGSTDTQYF
TGTGCCAGCAGCCCACGAGGACAGGGCAGCACAGATACGCAGTATTTT
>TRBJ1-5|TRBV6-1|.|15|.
CASSEVSVANQPQHF
TGTGCCAGCAGTGAAGTATCCGTAGCTAATCAGCCCCAGCATTTT
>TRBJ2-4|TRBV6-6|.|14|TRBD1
CASSPPRDRNIQYF
TGTGCCAGCAGTCCCCCCCGGGACAGAAACATTCAGTACTTC
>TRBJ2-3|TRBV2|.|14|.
CASTPGDNTDTQYF
TGTGCCAGCACCCCAGGGGACAACACAGATACGCAGTATTTT
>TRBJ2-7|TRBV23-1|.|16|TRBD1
CASRRKPGQANYEQYF
TGCGCCAGCAGACGAAAGCCGGGACAGGCGAACTACGAGCAGTACTTC
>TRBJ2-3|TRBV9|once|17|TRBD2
CASSALSDSGSTDTQYF
TGTGCCAGCAGCGCCTTAAGTGATAGCGGGAGCACAGATACGCAGTATTTT
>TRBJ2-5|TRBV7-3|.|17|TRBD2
CASSLRDGGREGETQYF
TGTGCCAGCAGCTTAAGAGATGGCGGGAGGGAGGGAGAGACCCAGTACTTC
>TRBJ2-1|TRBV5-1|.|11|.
CASRTEDEQFF
TGCGCCAGCCGAACGGAGGATGAGCAGTTCTTC
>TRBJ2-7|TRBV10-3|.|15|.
CAISESEDISYEQYF
TGTGCCATCAGTGAGTCCGAAGACATCTCCTACGAGCAGTACTTC
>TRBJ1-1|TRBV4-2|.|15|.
CASSQELRANTEAFF
TGTGCCAGCAGCCAAGAACTGCGGGCGAACACTGAAGCTTTCTTT
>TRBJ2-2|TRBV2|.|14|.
CASSGARGTGELFF
TGTGCCAGCAGTGGCGCCAGGGGAACCGGGGAGCTGTTTTTT
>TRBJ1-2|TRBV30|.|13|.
CAWSDGSNYGYTF
TGTGCCTGGAGTGACGGGTCTAACTATGGCTACACCTTC
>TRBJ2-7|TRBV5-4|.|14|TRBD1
CASSLGQGKREQYF
TGTGCCAGCAGCTTGGGACAGGGGAAGAGGGAGCAGTACTTC
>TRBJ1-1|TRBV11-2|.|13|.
CASSFRENTEAFF
TGTGCCAGCAGCTTCAGGGAAAACACTGAAGCTTTCTTT
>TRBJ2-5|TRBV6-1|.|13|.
CASSLAGRETQYF
TGTGCCAGCAGTTTGGCGGGACGGGAGACCCAGTACTTC
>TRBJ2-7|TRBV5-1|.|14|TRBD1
CASSAGTGTYEQYF
TGCGCCAGCAGCGCCGGGACAGGGACCTACGAGCAGTACTTC
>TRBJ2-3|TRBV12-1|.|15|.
CASSSAGGGTDTQYF
TGTGCCAGCAGCTCAGCGGGAGGGGGCACAGATACGCAGTATTTT
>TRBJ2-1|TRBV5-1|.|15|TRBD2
CASSVGTSGYNEQFF
TGCGCCAGCAGCGTTGGGACTAGCGGCTACAATGAGCAGTTCTTC
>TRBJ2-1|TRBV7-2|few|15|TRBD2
CASSFQLTSGNEQFF
TGTGCCAGCAGCTTCCAGCTGACTAGCGGCAATGAGCAGTTCTTC
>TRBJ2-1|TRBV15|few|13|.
CATSRDQEDEQFF
TGTGCCACCAGCAGAGATCAAGAGGATGAGCAGTTCTTC
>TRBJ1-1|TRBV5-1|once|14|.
CASSSPGQGTEAFF
TGCGCCAGCAGCTCTCCGGGCCAGGGCACTGAAGCTTTCTTT
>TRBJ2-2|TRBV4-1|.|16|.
CASSQMGGQSTGELFF
TGCGCCAGCAGCCAAATGGGGGGGCAGAGCACCGGGGAGCTGTTTTTT
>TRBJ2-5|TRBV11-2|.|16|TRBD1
CASSLVGQGAGETQYF
TGTGCCAGCAGCTTAGTCGGACAGGGGGCGGGAGAGACCCAGTACTTC
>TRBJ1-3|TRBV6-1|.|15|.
CASSGQTFSGNTIYF
TGTGCCAGCAGCGGACAGACATTCTCTGGAAACACCATATATTTT
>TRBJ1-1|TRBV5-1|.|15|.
CASSDGGRVNTEAFF
TGCGCCAGCAGCGACGGAGGACGGGTGAACACTGAAGCTTTCTTT
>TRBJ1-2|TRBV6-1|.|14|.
CASSEVGADYGYTF
TGTGCCAGCAGTGAAGTTGGGGCGGACTATGGCTACACCTTC
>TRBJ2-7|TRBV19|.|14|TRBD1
CASSDRTGTYEQYF
TGTGCCAGTAGTGACAGGACAGGGACCTACGAGCAGTACTTC
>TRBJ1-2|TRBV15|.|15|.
CATSRVIADPYGYTF
TGTGCCACCAGCAGAGTAATAGCAGACCCCTATGGCTACACCTTC
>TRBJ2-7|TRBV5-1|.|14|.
CASSFQGAAYEQYF
TGCGCCAGCAGCTTTCAGGGCGCGGCCTACGAGCAGTACTTC
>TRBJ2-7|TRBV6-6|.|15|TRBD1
CASSYPRTGTSEQYF
TGTGCCAGCAGTTACCCCAGGACAGGGACGAGCGAGCAGTACTTC
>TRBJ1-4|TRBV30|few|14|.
CALGGTSTNEKLFF
TGTGCCTTGGGGGGAACCTCAACTAATGAAAAACTGTTTTTT
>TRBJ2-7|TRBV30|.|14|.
CAWSVGGTVSEQYF
TGTGCCTGGAGTGTAGGGGGGACAGTAAGCGAGCAGTACTTC
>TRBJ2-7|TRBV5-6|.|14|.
CASSFAGYSYEQYF
TGTGCCAGCAGCTTCGCGGGTTACTCCTACGAGCAGTACTTC
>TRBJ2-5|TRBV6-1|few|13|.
CASSEILEETQYF
TGTGCCAGCAGTGAAATACTGGAGGAGACCCAGTACTTC
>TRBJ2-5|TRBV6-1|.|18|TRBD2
CASSEGLAGGQDSETQYF
TGTGCCAGCAGTGAAGGACTAGCGGGAGGGCAGGATTCCGAGACCCAGTACTTC
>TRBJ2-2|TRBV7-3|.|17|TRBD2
CASSPQGLAGNTGELFF
TGTGCCAGCAGCCCTCAGGGACTAGCGGGTAACACCGGGGAGCTGTTTTTT
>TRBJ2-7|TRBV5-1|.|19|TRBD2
CASSLGSPGLAGRSYEQYF
TGCGCCAGCAGCTTGGGATCCCCGGGACTAGCGGGGAGGTCCTACGAGCAGTACTTC
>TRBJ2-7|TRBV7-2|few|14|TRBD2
CASSPTSGNSVRYF
TGTGCCAGCAGCCCGACTAGCGGGAATTCTGTTCGGTACTTC
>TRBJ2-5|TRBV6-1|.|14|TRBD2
CASSDSGNRETQYF
TGTGCCAGCAGTGATAGCGGGAACCGAGAGACCCAGTACTTC
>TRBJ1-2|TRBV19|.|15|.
CASSITDMTNYGYTF
TGTGCCAGTAGTATTACAGACATGACTAACTATGGCTACACCTTC
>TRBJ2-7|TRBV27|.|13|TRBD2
CASSGRGGHEQYF
TGTGCCAGCAGTGGGCGCGGGGGACACGAGCAGTACTTC
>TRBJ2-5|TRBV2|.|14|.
CASSVRRRGETQYF
TGTGCCAGCAGTGTACGACGGAGGGGAGAGACCCAGTACTTC
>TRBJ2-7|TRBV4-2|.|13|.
CASSQENRYEQYF
TGTGCCAGCAGCCAAGAAAACAGGTACGAGCAGTACTTC
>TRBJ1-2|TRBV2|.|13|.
CASSGDSSHGYTF
TGTGCCAGCAGTGGAGATTCCTCGCATGGCTACACCTTC
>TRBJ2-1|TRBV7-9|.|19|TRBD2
CASSLAGTSGSSPYNEQFF
TGTGCCAGCAGCTTAGCGGGGACTAGCGGGAGTTCCCCTTACAATGAGCAGTTCTTC
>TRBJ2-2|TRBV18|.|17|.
CASSPPLALGNTGELFF
TGTGCCAGCTCACCACCCCTAGCCTTGGGGAACACCGGGGAGCTGTTTTTT
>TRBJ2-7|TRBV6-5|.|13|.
CASSYSRGYEQYF
TGTGCCAGCAGTTACTCACGGGGCTACGAGCAGTACTTC
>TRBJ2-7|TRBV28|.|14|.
CASSAGAGVNEQYF
TGTGCCAGCAGTGCCGGGGCAGGGGTAAACGAGCAGTACTTC
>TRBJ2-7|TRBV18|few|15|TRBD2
CASSPWTSGRYEQYF
TGTGCCAGCTCTCCCTGGACTAGCGGGAGGTACGAGCAGTACTTC
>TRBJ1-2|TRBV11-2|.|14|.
CASSLAGSIYGYTF
TGTGCCAGCAGCTTAGCCGGGTCCATCTATGGCTACACCTTC
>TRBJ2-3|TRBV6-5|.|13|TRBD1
CASSSSGTGGIYF
TGTGCCAGCAGTTCCTCCGGGACAGGGGGCATCTATTTT
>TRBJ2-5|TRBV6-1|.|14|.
CASRTPLGGETQYF
TGTGCCAGCCGCACGCCCCTAGGCGGGGAGACCCAGTACTTC
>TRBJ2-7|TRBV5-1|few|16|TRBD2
CASSVGASGSGDEQYF
TGCGCCAGCAGTGTGGGTGCTAGCGGGAGTGGGGACGAGCAGTACTTC
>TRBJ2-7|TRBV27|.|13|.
CASSLWGGREQYF
TGTGCCAGCAGTTTATGGGGGGGGCGCGAGCAGTACTTC